This T cell receptor beta chain came from a study of radiation and T cells in renal cell carcinoma (dated by TCRdb to the early 2020s). Describing the broader study: The samples were obtained from a clinical trial, where primary renal cell carcinomas were treated with 15 Gy stereotactic body radiation therapy and then removed by nephrectomy 4 weeks afterward. A total of roughly 53 samples underwent TCR beta sequencing, made up of roughly 26 tumors and roughly 27 peripheral blood samples. Across all 53 samples, 4,016,671 unique CDR3 nucleotide sequences, encoding 2,658,974 unique CDR3 amino acid sequences, were identified. Overall study outcomes, separate from this receptor: Tracking of blood repertoire dynamics stopped at roughly 29 days after treatment, with no follow-up past that point. Because the trial had a single-armed design, the trial could not examine how radiation dose or scheduling affected the TCR repertoire. Because no pretreatment tumor biopsies were available, whether clonotypes were present in the tumor at baseline could not be determined. An increase in top tumor clonotypes in blood was observed from baseline to 2 weeks post-radiation, followed by contraction by 4 weeks, which was taken to suggest transient expansion of tumor-resident clones.

This clone appeared a single time. No antigen is known for it. Base qualities are not recorded, but no much larger clone differs from it by a single base. What this sample's time point label stands for: blood 2 weeks post-SBRT. The intended sense of this specimen's treatment or condition label: 15 Gy SBRT to primary tumor, nephrectomy 4 weeks later. To follow tumor-enriched clonotypes, serial peripheral blood was collected from radiation-treated patients at baseline and at 2 weeks and 4 weeks after SBRT. All patients had renal cell carcinoma with clear cell pathology. Genomic DNA for TCR sequencing was prepared using the QIAamp DNA Blood Mini Kit (Qiagen). Samples were included in the analyses only if all quality control checks were passed. Following the manufacturer's recommendations, the immunoSEQ kit was used to generate TCR beta libraries from genomic DNA. Library preparation used a first multiplex PCR with proprietary primers, then a second PCR adding unique barcodes, with bead cleanups after each round. Each sample batch included a kit-provided positive control reaction and a negative control reaction. The final libraries underwent checking on an Agilent 4200 TapeStation D1000 ScreenTape, volumetric pooling, and quantification by qPCR. An Illumina NextSeq500 fitted with a MidOutput 150-cycle cartridge performed the sequencing, running 156 Read1 cycles and 15 Index1 cycles with the kit's custom primers. The pooled library was loaded at roughly 0.92 pM with a roughly 20% PhiX control spike-in. The original pipeline was this. Vendor-processed data were analyzed in R, and a clonotype was defined as all T cells sharing the same CDR3 nucleotide sequence. In the clone abundance analyses, frequencies were normalized to the 10,000 most abundant clones in each sample. Before analysis, public T cell clones were removed, and these numbered fewer than six per sample on average. Tumor-enriched clonotypes and baseline blood-enriched clonotypes were defined as those with an abundance difference of at least 32-fold between compartments. A beta-binomial differential abundance model was used to identify clonotypes that were expanded or contracted between blood time points. Tumor-blood repertoire similarity was measured with the Baroni-Urbani and Buser coefficient, and group comparisons used two-tailed Wilcoxon tests in R. The immuneACCESS repertoire file appears here via TCRdb, limited to in-frame rearrangements. These files lack a portion of the clones; in checked studies, under half of the deficit traces to unresolved V genes, and the cause of the others is not known. The V and J calls and clone size were taken over from that table, and D and trimming were inferred from the DNA. This sample has around 75,000 clones in its table, and 82% of those were observed once. The ten top clones hold 5.8% of the sample.

From the germline V gene, CDR1 is MDHEN and CDR2 is SYDVKM. There are 16 amino acids in the CDR3, from cysteine to phenylalanine inclusive. Just the 48-base CDR3 DNA is kept, in frame starting at base 1. V is pruned by 6 bases and J by 2 bases, leaving 11 bases of the junction without a gene match. Sequencing used blood, obtained from a patient whose treatment included radiotherapy and nephrectomy. The TCR was taken from a man aged 55 to 69 with renal cell carcinoma. The sequence joins TRBV28 to TRBJ2-7, with TRBD1 identical over 9 junction bases. The DNA reads TGTGCCAGCAGGTCCTTCAACAGGGGGCGTACCTACGAGCAGTACTTC. This sequence encodes CASRSFNRGRTYEQYF.